This is a list of T cell receptor beta chains from one sample in a study of cytomegalovirus exposure and HLA in healthy donors. Clones were read by immunoSEQ multiplex PCR, and TCRdb kept only the in-frame ones, dropping some. The sample lists approximately 120,000 clones; 70% to 85% were seen once. Sequencing was carried out using PBMCs. Every receptor here comes from a man between 18 and 29 years old in good health and CMV-seronegative. CDR3s include the opening cysteine and the closing phenylalanine or tryptophan. The D gene is left open where the match is weak. Only part of the rows carry a size: once, few, many, or a class if the clone is expanded.

size | J | D | V | DNA | CDR3
- | TRBJ2-5 | - | TRBV5-1 | TGCGCCAGCAGCCCCGGGACTGAAGAGACCCAGTACTTC | CASSPGTEETQYF
- | TRBJ2-7 | TRBD1 | TRBV7-9 | TGTGCCAGCAGCTCCATCGGACAGGGGCTAAAAGAGCAGTACTTC | CASSSIGQGLKEQYF
few | TRBJ1-1 | - | TRBV18 | TGTGCCAGCTCACCTACGACAGGAAAGGGAGCTTTCTTT | CASSPTTGKGAFF
- | TRBJ2-5 | - | TRBV10-2 | TGCGCCAGCAGTGAGTCGCGGACTCGGGAGACCCAGTACTTC | CASSESRTRETQYF
- | TRBJ2-7 | TRBD2 | TRBV11-2 | TGTGCCAGCAGCTTGGTAGCGGGGGGACTCTCCTACGAGCAGTACTTC | CASSLVAGGLSYEQYF
- | TRBJ1-3 | - | TRBV7-9 | TGTTCCAGCAGCCCCAGTGGGGGAGGTTTCTCTGGAAACACCATATATTTT | CSSSPSGGGFSGNTIYF
- | TRBJ2-7 | TRBD1 | TRBV7-6 | TGTGCCAGCAGCTTAGCGCCGCCCGGGACAGGGGCCTACGAGCAGTACTTC | CASSLAPPGTGAYEQYF
- | TRBJ1-1 | - | TRBV5-1 | TGCGCCAGCGGAGTCACGACAGGGAACACTGAAGCTTTCTTT | CASGVTTGNTEAFF
- | TRBJ2-1 | TRBD1 | TRBV5-6 | TGTGCCAGCAGCTTAGGCAGGGGGATGGCTAATGAGCAGTTCTTC | CASSLGRGMANEQFF
once | TRBJ1-1 | - | TRBV7-9 | TGTTCCAGCATCATTTGGCGCACGGGGGGGGACACTGAAGCTTTCTTT | CSSIIWRTGGDTEAFF
- | TRBJ2-2 | - | TRBV19 | TGTGCCAGTAGTATAAAAGGGGCCCTGAACACCGGGGAGCTGTTTTTT | CASSIKGALNTGELFF
- | TRBJ1-2 | TRBD1 | TRBV15 | TGTGCCACCAGCAGAGCCGGGACAGGGGACTATGGCTACACCTTC | CATSRAGTGDYGYTF
- | TRBJ2-1 | TRBD2 | TRBV7-9 | TGTGCCAGCAGCCGAGGGACTAGCGTCAGCTACAATGAGCAGTTCTTC | CASSRGTSVSYNEQFF
- | TRBJ2-7 | TRBD1 | TRBV6-5 | TGTGCCAGTTCGACAGGGGGTTTCTACGAGCAGTACTTC | CASSTGGFYEQYF
- | TRBJ1-2 | - | TRBV7-9 | TGTGCCAGCAGCTTAGCGCAAGTCATCCTGCCGCGGGGCTACACCTTC | CASSLAQVILPRGYTF
- | TRBJ1-1 | TRBD1 | TRBV9 | TGTGCCAGCAGCCCATGGACAGGGGGGCGAACTGAAGCTTTCTTT | CASSPWTGGRTEAFF
- | TRBJ1-5 | - | TRBV19 | TGTGCCAGTAGTAACAGGGTACCAGGTCAGCCCCAGCATTTT | CASSNRVPGQPQHF
- | TRBJ2-1 | TRBD2 | TRBV19 | TGTGCCAGTAGTATCCGGGGGGGGCGGGGAGGTTACAATGAGCAGTTCTTC | CASSIRGGRGGYNEQFF
- | TRBJ1-1 | - | TRBV6-5 | TGTGCCAGCAGTCGAGGTACTGAAGCTTTCTTT | CASSRGTEAFF
few | TRBJ1-4 | - | TRBV19 | TGTGCCAGTAGTATACGCGGGACAACTAATGAAAAACTGTTTTTT | CASSIRGTTNEKLFF
- | TRBJ2-1 | TRBD1 | TRBV11-2 | TGTGCCAGCAGCTCCGTGGGGACAGTCTCCTACAATGAGCAGTTCTTC | CASSSVGTVSYNEQFF
- | TRBJ2-1 | - | TRBV4-1 | TGCGCCAGCAGCCAACCGGGATATGAGCAGTTCTTC | CASSQPGYEQFF
- | TRBJ2-7 | - | TRBV5-1 | TGCGCCAGCAGTCTCGATCCACTTACTCTTGGCGAGCAGTACTTC | CASSLDPLTLGEQYF
- | TRBJ1-2 | - | TRBV4-1 | TGCGCCAGCAGCCCCCTCCCAACAGTTAACTATGGCTACACCTTC | CASSPLPTVNYGYTF
- | TRBJ2-5 | TRBD2 | TRBV5-1 | TGCGCCAGCAGCGGAGGGGGTCAGCGGGGGGGCCCAAAGTACTTC | CASSGGGQRGGPKYF
- | TRBJ1-6 | - | TRBV5-4 | TGTGCCAGCAGCTTCGGACAGAATTCACCCCTCCACTTT | CASSFGQNSPLHF
few | TRBJ1-2 | TRBD1 | TRBV7-2 | TGTGCCAGCAGCTTGGGACAGGGGGCGAACTATGGCTACACCTTC | CASSLGQGANYGYTF
- | TRBJ1-6 | - | TRBV19 | TGTGCCAGTAGTCTCCCAGACAGCTCCTATAATTCACCCCTCCACTTT | CASSLPDSSYNSPLHF
- | TRBJ2-7 | - | TRBV6-5 | TGTGCCAGCAGTTACCAGAAGGCAGGGAACTACGAGCAGTACTTC | CASSYQKAGNYEQYF
- | TRBJ1-1 | - | TRBV5-6 | TGTGCCAGCAGCGTCGGAGGGGGGGGGTTTACTGAAGCTTTCTTT | CASSVGGGGFTEAFF
- | TRBJ2-7 | TRBD1 | TRBV2 | TGTGCCAGCAGAAGACAGGGTTCCTACGAGCAGTACTTC | CASRRQGSYEQYF
- | TRBJ1-1 | TRBD1 | TRBV5-1 | TGCGCCAGCACCCCGCCGGACAGGGGTAAAAATGAAGCTTTCTTT | CASTPPDRGKNEAFF
- | TRBJ1-1 | - | TRBV7-9 | TGTTCCAGCAGCTTGTCGGACAGTTTCTCGAACACTGAAGCTTTCTTT | CSSSLSDSFSNTEAFF
- | TRBJ2-7 | - | TRBV2 | TGTGCCAGCAGCGCTAGGGGGGGTTCGCACTACGAGCAGTACTTC | CASSARGGSHYEQYF
few | TRBJ2-2 | TRBD1 | TRBV2 | TGTGCCAGCAGTGACAGGGGCAGGGGGTTTGCGGGCACCGGGGAGCTGTTTTTT | CASSDRGRGFAGTGELFF
few | TRBJ1-1 | - | TRBV5-1 | TGCGCCAGCAGCGTAGACAGGAACACTGAAGCTTTCTTT | CASSVDRNTEAFF
- | TRBJ1-2 | TRBD1 | TRBV19 | TGTGCCAGTGGGACAGGGGGCGCGGACTATGGCTACACCTTC | CASGTGGADYGYTF
- | TRBJ1-6 | TRBD1 | TRBV7-9 | TGTGCCAGCAGCTCCGGACAGGGGAGGGTACTGGATTCACCCCTCCACTTT | CASSSGQGRVLDSPLHF
- | TRBJ2-5 | TRBD2 | TRBV9 | TGTGCCAGCAGCCCGGCTAGCGGGCTACAAGAGACCCAGTACTTC | CASSPASGLQETQYF